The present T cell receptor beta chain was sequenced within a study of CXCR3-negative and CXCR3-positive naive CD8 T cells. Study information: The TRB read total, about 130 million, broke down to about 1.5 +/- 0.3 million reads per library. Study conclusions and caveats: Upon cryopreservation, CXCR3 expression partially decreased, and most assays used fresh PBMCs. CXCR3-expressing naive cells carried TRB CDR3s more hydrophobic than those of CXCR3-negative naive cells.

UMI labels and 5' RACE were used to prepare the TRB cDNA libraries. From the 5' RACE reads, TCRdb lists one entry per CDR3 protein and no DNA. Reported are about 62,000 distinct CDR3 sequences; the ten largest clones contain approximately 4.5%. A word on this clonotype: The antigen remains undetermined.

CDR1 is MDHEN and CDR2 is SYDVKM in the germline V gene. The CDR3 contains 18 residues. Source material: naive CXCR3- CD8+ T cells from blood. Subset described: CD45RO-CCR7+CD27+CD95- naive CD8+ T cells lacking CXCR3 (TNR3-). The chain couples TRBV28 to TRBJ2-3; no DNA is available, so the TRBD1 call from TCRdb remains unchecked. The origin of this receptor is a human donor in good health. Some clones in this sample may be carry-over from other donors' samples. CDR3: CASSPDPLTGVGTDTQYF.